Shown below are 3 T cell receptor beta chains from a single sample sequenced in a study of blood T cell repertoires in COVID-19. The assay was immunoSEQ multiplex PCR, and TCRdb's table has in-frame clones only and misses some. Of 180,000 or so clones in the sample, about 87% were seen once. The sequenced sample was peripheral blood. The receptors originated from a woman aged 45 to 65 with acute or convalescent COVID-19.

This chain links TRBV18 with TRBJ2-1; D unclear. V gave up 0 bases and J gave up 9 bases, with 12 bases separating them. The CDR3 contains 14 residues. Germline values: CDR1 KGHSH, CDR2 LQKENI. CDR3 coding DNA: TGTGCCAGCTCACCACCCTCTGAGAGGTCTGAGCAGTTCTTC. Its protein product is CASSPPSERSEQFF.

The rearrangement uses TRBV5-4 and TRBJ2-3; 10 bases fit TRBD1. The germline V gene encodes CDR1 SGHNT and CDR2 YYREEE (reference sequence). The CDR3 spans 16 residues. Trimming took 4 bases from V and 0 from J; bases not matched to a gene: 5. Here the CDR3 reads CASSTGQGRSTDTQYF. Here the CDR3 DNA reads TGTGCCAGCAGCACGGGACAGGGGAGGAGCACAGATACGCAGTATTTT.

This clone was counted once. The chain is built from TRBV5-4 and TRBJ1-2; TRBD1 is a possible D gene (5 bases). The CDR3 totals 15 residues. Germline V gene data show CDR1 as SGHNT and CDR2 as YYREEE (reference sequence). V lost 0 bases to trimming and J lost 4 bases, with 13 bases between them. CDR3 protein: CASSLALQGIYGYTF. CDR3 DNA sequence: TGTGCCAGCAGCTTGGCCTTGCAGGGAATCTATGGCTACACCTTC.